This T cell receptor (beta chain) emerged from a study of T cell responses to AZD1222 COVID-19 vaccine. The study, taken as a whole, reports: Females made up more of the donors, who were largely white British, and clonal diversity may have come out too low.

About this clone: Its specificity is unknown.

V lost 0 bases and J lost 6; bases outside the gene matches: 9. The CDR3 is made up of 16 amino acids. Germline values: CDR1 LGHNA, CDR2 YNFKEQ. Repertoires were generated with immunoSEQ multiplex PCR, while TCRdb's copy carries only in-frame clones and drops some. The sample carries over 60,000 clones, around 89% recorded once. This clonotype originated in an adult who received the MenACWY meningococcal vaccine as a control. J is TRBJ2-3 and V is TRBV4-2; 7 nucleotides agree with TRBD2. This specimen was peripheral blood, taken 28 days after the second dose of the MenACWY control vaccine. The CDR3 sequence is CASSQDGWAGVDTQYF. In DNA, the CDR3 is TGTGCCAGCAGCCAAGATGGGTGGGCGGGGGTCGATACGCAGTATTTT.